Below, 26 T cell receptor beta chains from the same sample are listed, as sequenced in a study of blood T cell repertoires in COVID-19. The table came from immunoSEQ multiplex PCR; TCRdb's copy has only in-frame clones and leaves some out. The sample holds 350,000 to 450,000 clones; around 88% are singletons and the top ten take about 7.1%. Sequenced material: peripheral blood. The source of these receptors is a woman between 55 and 75 years old with COVID-19, enrolled during active disease.

The gene calls are TRBV9 and TRBJ2-7; D remains unclear. CDR3 size: 18 residues. The V end was cut by 1 base, the J end by 0 bases, with 20 bases between. Germline V gene lookup returns CDR1 SGDLS and CDR2 YYNGEE. This CDR3 is CASSVPTIDRWSSYEQYF. The CDR3, as DNA: TGTGCCAGCAGCGTACCGACGATCGATAGGTGGAGCTCCTACGAGCAGTACTTC.

This clone was seen a handful of times. The CDR3 bases are TGTGCCAGCAGCGTTCAGGGGTACGAGCAGTACTTC. It yields the protein CASSVQGYEQYF. This sequence joins TRBV7-9 and TRBJ2-7; TRBD1 is a possible D gene (6 bases). With 5 bases removed from V and 4 bases from J, the gap between germline ends came to 9 bases. This CDR3 region has 12 residues. CDR1 is SEHNR and CDR2 is FQNEAQ in the germline V gene (reference sequence).

The rearrangement links TRBV7-8 to TRBJ1-4; the D gene is possibly TRBD1 (6 bases). The germline gives CDR1 SGHVS, CDR2 FQNEAQ. The CDR3 has 14 residues. V was pared by 5 bases and J by 8 bases, with 15 bases between. This CDR3 is CASSRQAAGEKLFF. The CDR3 DNA reads TGTGCCAGCAGCAGACAGGCCGCAGGGGAAAAACTGTTTTTT.

As concerns this clone: Other DNA sequences in the same sample also yield this CDR3. The V call is TRBV19, the J call TRBJ1-1, with D perhaps TRBD1 (5 bases). CDR1 and CDR2 from the germline V gene are LNHDA and SQIVND (reference sequence). CDR3 size: 13 residues. Trimming cost V 2 bases and J 2 bases, with 6 bases left between them. This CDR3 is CASSIQGNTEAFF. CDR3 nucleotides: TGTGCCAGTAGTATACAGGGAAACACTGAAGCTTTCTTT.

The genes are TRBV5-6 and TRBJ2-1; TRBD1 aligns across 11 bases. From germline, CDR1 is SGHDT and CDR2 YYEEEE. This CDR3 has 16 amino acids. After removal of 7 bases from V and 5 bases from J, the junction contained 11 bases not matched to a gene. CDR3 bases: TGTGCCAGCCTAGGAATGACGGGACAGGGGGACAATGAGCAGTTCTTC. The encoded protein is CASLGMTGQGDNEQFF.

V gene TRBV30 combines with J gene TRBJ2-7; TRBD1 is a possible D gene (5 bases). CDR3 length: 12 amino acids. V lost 0 bases, J lost 10 bases, and 13 bases lay in between. CDR1 GTSNPN and CDR2 SVGIG come from the germline V gene (reference sequence). CDR3 amino acids: CAWSVDSLRQYF. As DNA, the CDR3 is TGTGCCTGGAGTGTAGACAGCTTACGACAGTACTTC.

The chain is built from TRBV10-3 and TRBJ2-1; TRBD2 matches at 9 bases. CDR3 size: 15 residues. V was clipped by 2 bases and J by 7 bases; unmatched bases: 6. Germline CDR1 reads ENHRY; CDR2 reads SYGVKD. In DNA, the CDR3 is TGTGCCATCAGTGAGGGCGGGGGGGCTCGGAATGAGCAGTTCTTC. Translation: CAISEGGGARNEQFF.

The chain links TRBV13 to TRBJ2-7; 15 bases match TRBD2. This CDR3 spans 15 amino acids. From germline, CDR1 is PRHDT and CDR2 FYEKMQ (reference sequence). J gave up 6 bases and V 4 bases, and 4 bases lay outside the gene matches. The CDR3 sequence is CASSSGLAGGFEQYF. For the CDR3, the DNA is TGTGCCAGCAGCTCCGGACTAGCGGGGGGGTTCGAGCAGTACTTC.

This clone occurred a few times. The chain joins TRBV5-1 to TRBJ2-1; TRBD2 is a possible D gene (6 bases). The CDR3 is 16 residues long. V gave up 4 bases and J gave up 4 bases, with 18 bases separating them. Germline V CDR1 and CDR2: SGHRS, YFSETQ. CDR3: CASSPRSGSQYNEQFF. In nucleotides, the CDR3 is TGCGCCAGCAGCCCCCGTAGCGGAAGCCAATACAATGAGCAGTTCTTC.

Only one count was recorded for this clone. V gene TRBV5-1 combines with J gene TRBJ1-1; weak D call: TRBD1 (6 bases). Trimming removed 2 bases from V and 0 bases from J, with 11 bases in between. This CDR3 contains 15 residues. Germline V CDR1 and CDR2: SGHRS, YFSETQ. The CDR3 sequence: CASSLVQGVNTEAFF. Here the CDR3 DNA reads TGCGCCAGCAGCTTAGTACAGGGCGTGAACACTGAAGCTTTCTTT.

The rearrangement links TRBV19 to TRBJ1-4; TRBD1 aligns across 10 bases. V dropped 4 bases and J dropped 6; count of bases not matched to a gene: 5. There are 15 residues in the CDR3. The germline CDR1 and CDR2 sequences are LNHDA and SQIVND (reference sequence). CDR3 in DNA: TGTGCCAGTAGTACGAAGACAGGGGGCGATGAAAAACTGTTTTTT. This gives the protein CASSTKTGGDEKLFF.

V usage is TRBV7-6 and J usage is TRBJ2-1; TRBD2 agrees at 13 bases. The germline gives CDR1 SGHVS, CDR2 FNYEAQ. The ends lost 5 bases at V and 4 bases at J; junction bases unmatched: 5. CDR3 size: 16 residues. CDR3 coding DNA: TGTGCCAGCAGCCCCAGGACTAGCGGGGGATACAATGAGCAGTTCTTC. Encoded protein: CASSPRTSGGYNEQFF.

This sequence joins TRBV9 and TRBJ2-2; perhaps TRBD2 as D (6 bases). The CDR3 loop spans 17 amino acids. Germline values: CDR1 SGDLS, CDR2 YYNGEE. V dropped 4 bases and J dropped 3 bases, with 19 bases sitting between them. CDR3 DNA: TGTGCCAGCAGCCTCCAGGTGGGGGGATTTGACACCGGGGAGCTGTTTTTT. It specifies CASSLQVGGFDTGELFF.

A single count supports this clone. The V and J genes are TRBV5-6 and TRBJ1-2, with 10 positions matching TRBD1. Germline CDR1 and CDR2: SGHDT and YYEEEE. The CDR3 runs to 15 residues. The V and J ends lost 4 bases and 4 bases, in that order; junction bases with no gene match: 7. The CDR3 sequence: CASSTRQGAGYGYTF. Here the CDR3 DNA reads TGTGCCAGCAGCACTCGACAGGGGGCGGGCTATGGCTACACCTTC.

This chain connects TRBV4-3 to TRBJ1-2, with 7 bases aligning to TRBD1. This CDR3 comprises 14 residues. Germline V gene data show CDR1 as LGHNA and CDR2 as YSLEER. The V gene end was trimmed by 2 bases and the J gene end by 9 bases; junction bases not matched to a gene: 9. The CDR3 DNA follows: TGCGCCAGCAGCCAAAAACGGGACAGTTTTCGCTACACCTTC. Its protein is CASSQKRDSFRYTF.

The chain links TRBV5-4 to TRBJ2-3; 15 bases align to TRBD2. This CDR3 is 17 amino acids long. In germline, CDR1 is SGHNT, CDR2 YYREEE (reference sequence). The trim removed 4 bases at V and 2 bases at J, leaving 5 bases unmatched. The CDR3 nucleotides are TGTGCCAGCAGCACCAGGACTAGCGGGGGGGTCACAGATACGCAGTATTTT. It yields the protein CASSTRTSGGVTDTQYF.

The chain couples TRBV11-3 to TRBJ2-2; tentative D call: TRBD2 (6 bases). The CDR3 has 14 amino acids. CDR1 is SGHNT, CDR2 YENEEA, per germline. V gave up 4 bases and J gave up 5 bases, with 11 bases separating them. CDR3 in DNA: TGTGCCAGCAGCTGGGTCGGGGGAACCGGGGAGCTGTTTTTT. Its translation is CASSWVGGTGELFF. The complete variable domain, with remaining parts taken from reference TRBV11-3 and TRBJ2-2, reads EAGVVQSPRYKIIEKKQPVAFWCNPISGHNTLYWYLQNLGQGPELLIRYENEEAVDDSQLPKDRFSAERLKGVDSTLKIQPAELGDSAVYLCASSWVGGTGELFFGEGSRLTVL.

The rearrangement joins TRBV29-1 to TRBJ1-2, with D perhaps TRBD1 (5 bases). The CDR3 runs to 11 residues. V lost 7 bases and J 2 bases, leaving 8 bases between the germline ends. Germline lookup yields CDR1 SQVTM and CDR2 ANQGSEA. For the CDR3, the DNA is TGCAGCGCCAGGGTAAACTATGGCTACACCTTC. This translates into CSARVNYGYTF.

CDR3 residues: CASSAGQGAPGQETQYF. CDR3 nucleotides: TGTGCCAGCAGTGCGGGACAGGGGGCCCCCGGCCAAGAGACCCAGTACTTC. The chain joins TRBV2 to TRBJ2-5; TRBD1 agrees at 12 bases. From germline, CDR1 is SNHLY and CDR2 FYNNEI. Germline trimming cut 4 bases from V and 1 base from J; bases unmatched to any gene: 7. The length of the CDR3 is 17 residues.

The V call is TRBV2, the J call TRBJ1-1; a weak D match, TRBD1 (6 bases). The germline CDR1 and CDR2 sequences are SNHLY and FYNNEI. V was trimmed by 4 bases and J by 4 bases, leaving 10 bases between them. CDR3 length equals 13 residues. This chain's CDR3 is CASSGQGITEAFF. The CDR3, as DNA: TGTGCCAGCAGTGGTCAGGGGATCACTGAAGCTTTCTTT. The variable domain in full, with the rest retrieved from reference TRBV2 and TRBJ1-1, is EPEVTQTPSHQVTQMGQEVILRCVPISNHLYFYWYRQILGQKVEFLVSFYNNEISEKSEIFDDQFSVERPDGSNFTLKIRSTKLEDSAMYFCASSGQGITEAFFGQGTRLTVV.

This chain links TRBV29-1 with TRBJ2-7; no firm D call. Germline V gives CDR1 SQVTM, CDR2 ANQGSEA. The V end lost 3 bases, the J end lost 7 bases, and 10 bases lay between the germline ends. The CDR3 totals 11 residues. CDR3 DNA sequence: TGCAGCGTTGAGTCTAGTAGGGAGCAGTACTTC. Protein: CSVESSREQYF.

The rearrangement links TRBV29-1 to TRBJ2-7; 10 nucleotides align to TRBD1. Trimming cost V 4 bases and J 4 bases; bases outside gene matches: 22. Looked up from germline, CDR1 is SQVTM and CDR2 is ANQGSEA. CDR3 length: 19 residues. The CDR3 reads CSVAGRGTGDERGKYEQYF. As DNA, the CDR3 is TGCAGCGTTGCGGGTAGGGGGACAGGGGATGAAAGGGGCAAATACGAGCAGTACTTC.

This clone was found a few times. This sequence joins TRBV4-2 and TRBJ2-3, with TRBD2 matching 11 bases. The CDR3 covers 17 residues. The germline V gene has CDR1 LGHNA and CDR2 YNFKEQ. After removal of 6 bases from V and 2 bases from J, the junction contained 10 bases not matched to a gene. The CDR3, as DNA: TGTGCCAGCAGGAAAGTGACTAGCGGGGCACCCACAGATACGCAGTATTTT. Translated, it gives CASRKVTSGAPTDTQYF.

The V call is TRBV11-2, the J call TRBJ1-1; TRBD1 matches 7 bases. Germline CDR1 SGHAT, CDR2 FQNNGV. V shed 5 bases and J 0 bases; nucleotides not matched to a gene: 9. CDR3 length: 16 residues. CDR3 DNA sequence: TGTGCCAGCAGCCCCTGGACAGGTGGTATGAACACTGAAGCTTTCTTT. The encoded protein is CASSPWTGGMNTEAFF.

The chain couples TRBV5-6 to TRBJ2-5; D is possibly TRBD1 (6 bases). CDR3 length: 11 residues. Germline V gives CDR1 SGHDT, CDR2 YYEEEE. Trimming took 5 bases from V and 5 from J, leaving 7 bases between them. CDR3 in amino acids: CASSQGETQYF. CDR3 bases: TGTGCCAGCAGTCAGGGGGAGACCCAGTACTTC.

The rearrangement links TRBV6-1 to TRBJ2-3; perhaps TRBD2 as D (6 bases). V gave up 3 bases and J gave up 4 bases, with 23 bases separating them. This CDR3 has 18 amino acids. CDR1 is MNHNS and CDR2 is SASEGT in the germline V gene. In DNA, the CDR3 is TGTGCCAGCAGTGAGCAGTTTACTAGCCCCGGGCTGCCAGATACGCAGTATTTT. It specifies CASSEQFTSPGLPDTQYF.